These T cell receptor beta chains were read from a single sample in a study of Graves' ophthalmopathy and Graves' hyperthyroidism. Each CDR3 protein is one row after TCRdb ran MiXCR on the multiplex PCR reads. The repertoire consists of some 380,000 distinct CDR3 sequences, with 15% to 17% occurring once and the leading ten covering around 7%. Sequencing was carried out using peripheral blood. The source is a woman younger than 35 with stable Graves' hyperthyroidism. The CDR3 runs from the conserved cysteine through the conserved F or W. A D gene is named only where the DNA matches it firmly. Only part of the rows carry a size: once, few, many, or a class if the clone is expanded.

TRBV5-1	.	many	TRBJ2-7	TGCGCCAGCAGCTTGCGGGGAAACTACGAGCAGTACTTC	CASSLRGNYEQYF
TRBV6-1	.	many	TRBJ2-2	TGTGCCAGCAGTGATCGAAGGAACACCGGGGAGCTGTTTTTT	CASSDRRNTGELFF
TRBV11-1	.	.	TRBJ1-1	TGTGCCAGCAGCTTCCAACAGATGAACACTGAAGCTTTCTTT	CASSFQQMNTEAFF
TRBV5-5	.	many	TRBJ1-1	TGTGCCAGCAGCTTTTCACGGGACTCCAGAGCCACTGAAGCTTTCTTT	CASSFSRDSRATEAFF
TRBV29-1	.	many	TRBJ1-1	TGCAGCGTTGAAGTGCTAGGGATTGGGAACACTGAAGCTTTCTTT	CSVEVLGIGNTEAFF
TRBV6-2/TRBV6-3	.	many	TRBJ2-7	TGTGCCAGCGGTGAAATAACGGCGTACGAGCAGTACTTC	CASGEITAYEQYF
TRBV3-1	.	few	TRBJ1-2	TGTGCCAGCAGCCATACGACGGTAAACTATGGCTACACCTTC	CASSHTTVNYGYTF
TRBV7-2	.	many	TRBJ2-7	TGTGCCAGCAGATCGCAGTACTTC	CASRSQYF
TRBV12-3/TRBV12-4	.	many	TRBJ2-5	TGTGCCAGCACCTATGGATCAGGGCAAGAGACCCAGTACTTC	CASTYGSGQETQYF
TRBV5-1	.	many	TRBJ2-5	TGCGCCAGCAGCTTGGCTTCTGGGTTTGATGAGACCCAGTACTTC	CASSLASGFDETQYF
TRBV7-9	.	once	TRBJ2-7	TGTGCCAGCAGCTTAAGTGGGGCGGTCTACGAGCAGTACTTC	CASSLSGAVYEQYF
TRBV6-1	TRBD1	many	TRBJ1-5	TGTGCCAGCAGAGTTGACAGGGCCCAGCCCCAGCATTTT	CASRVDRAQPQHF
TRBV27	TRBD2	many	TRBJ2-5	TGTGCCAGCAGTTTGGTGTTCCCGGCTAGCGGGGGGGCCCGGGAGACCCAGTACTTC	CASSLVFPASGGARETQYF
TRBV19	.	many	TRBJ2-5	TGTGCCAGTGAAGGGGGGTTCGGGCAAGAGACCCAGTACTTC	CASEGGFGQETQYF
TRBV20-1	.	many	TRBJ1-2	TGCAGTGCAATCATACAGGGCTATGGCTACACCTTC	CSAIIQGYGYTF
TRBV27	TRBD2	.	TRBJ2-5	TGTGCCAGCAGTTTATGGGCTAGCGGGGGTCAAGAGACCCAGTACTTC	CASSLWASGGQETQYF
TRBV11-2	TRBD2	.	TRBJ2-7	TGTGCCAGCAGCTTAGAACTAGCGGCAGCCTACGAGCAGTACTTC	CASSLELAAAYEQYF
TRBV19	.	many	TRBJ1-5	TGTGCCAGTAGTACGATTACCGTCGGCAATCAGCCCCAGCATTTT	CASSTITVGNQPQHF
TRBV6-1	.	.	TRBJ2-5	TGTGCCAGCAGCTTCCGGGCTAGGGAGACCCAGTACTTC	CASSFRARETQYF
TRBV20-1	TRBD1	many	TRBJ1-1	TGCAGTGCTAGAGTTGGAGGGGGCAACACTGAAGCTTTCTTT	CSARVGGGNTEAFF
TRBV18	.	.	TRBJ1-2	TGTGCCAGCTCACCAAAAACTGGGAAGTTGCTCGACTACACCTTC	CASSPKTGKLLDYTF
TRBV19	.	.	TRBJ1-3	TGTGCCAGTAGCGAGTTGGGACTGAGCTCTGGAAACACCATATATTTT	CASSELGLSSGNTIYF
TRBV11-2	TRBD2	many	TRBJ2-5	TGTGCCAGCAGCTTAGAGAGGGTACTAGCGGGGACTAAAACCCAGTACTTC	CASSLERVLAGTKTQYF
TRBV3-1	TRBD1	few	TRBJ1-2	TGTGCCAGCAGCCACCCGACAGGGAACTATGGCTACACCTTC	CASSHPTGNYGYTF
TRBV7-9	TRBD1	.	TRBJ2-7	TGTGCCAGCAGCTCATGGACAGGCGGCTCCTACGAGCAGTACTTC	CASSSWTGGSYEQYF
TRBV6-2/TRBV6-3	.	.	TRBJ2-5	TGTGCCAGCAGTTACGCCGGGGCCGTCCAAGAGACCCAGTACTTC	CASSYAGAVQETQYF
TRBV5-1	.	many	TRBJ2-7	TGCGCCAGCAGCTTGGAACCGGGTCCATTTCGCGAGCAGTACTTC	CASSLEPGPFREQYF